This TCR beta chain appears in the sequencing data of a study of cytomegalovirus exposure and HLA in healthy donors. V was shortened by 3 bases and J by 7 bases, with 16 bases between the two germline ends. The CDR3 sequence is 15 residues long. Primers included in the PCR were 60 Vbeta and 13 Jbeta primers. Only in-frame clones appear in the TCRdb table, and some are missing; sequencing was by immunoSEQ multiplex PCR. The sample has about 200,000 clones, roughly 85% seen once; the top ten hold approximately 1.5%. The TCR comes from a woman between 18 and 29 years old in good health and CMV-seronegative. The V and J genes are TRBV23-1 and TRBJ2-1, with D possibly TRBD2 on 7 matching bases. TRBV23-1 is marked as an open reading frame, function uncertain. The sequenced sample consisted of PBMCs. The CDR3, as DNA: TGCGCCAGCAGTCAGGGACTACAGGGATTAAATGAGCAGTTCTTC. Translation: CASSQGLQGLNEQFF.